Listed below are T cell receptor beta chains from one sample, sequenced in a study of T cell repertoires in cytomegalovirus infection. TCRdb used MiXCR to reprocess the reads, holding one entry per CDR3 protein. The top ten clones hold under 35% of a sample with 200,000 or so distinct CDR3 sequences, roughly 27% of them seen once. The sample taken for sequencing was PBMCs. The receptor source for this set is a human donor in good health (CMV status not recorded). Some clones in this sample may be carry-over from other donors' samples. Both conserved end residues are part of each CDR3. Clone size is shown for a subset of rows, as once, few, many or a class of expanded clone.

len	j_gene	abundance	v_gene	CDR3aa
14	TRBJ1-6	few	TRBV6-5	CASSWSRENSPLHF
19	TRBJ2-1	NA	TRBV15	CATSRDFQAGGGYYNEQFF
15	TRBJ1-5	many	TRBV7-2	CASSQNRVSNQPQHF
13	TRBJ1-1	few	TRBV10-2	CASSQGEETEAFF
15	TRBJ2-1	NA	TRBV11-2	CASSLDRLAGAQQFF
14	TRBJ1-1	many	TRBV20-1	CSAAQGTLNTEAFF
14	TRBJ1-4	NA	TRBV5-4	CASSLKPGNEKLFF
14	TRBJ2-2	few	TRBV7-6	CASSLQGPTGELFF
15	TRBJ1-5	NA	TRBV19	CASSIDMADNQPQHF
15	TRBJ2-1	NA	TRBV5-1	CASKPEGGFIMKQFF
14	TRBJ2-1	many	TRBV30	CAWTRTSSYNEQFF
14	TRBJ2-7	NA	TRBV12-3/TRBV12-4	CASSPPPGSYEQYF
15	TRBJ1-3	few	TRBV7-2	CASSQSGVSGNTIYF
13	TRBJ1-1	many	TRBV11-2	CASSSVKRSEAFF
18	TRBJ1-1	many	TRBV29-1	CSVETRVRTKVHATEAFF